This paragraph covers one T cell receptor beta chain sequence. Its antigen remains unknown. These data originate in a study of a mutant IDH1 vaccine in newly diagnosed glioma. Study-wide background: Beforehand, treatment had been radiotherapy, temozolomide, or both; the majority received both. General observations from the study: Seemingly, pseudoprogression had no relation to changes in the top peripheral T cell clonotypes. Among patients, 90% to 95% showed immune responses induced by the vaccine.

Sample time point: baseline, week 1 (first vaccination visit). Documented treatment: pre-vaccination baseline after standard-of-care therapy. The donor cohort comprised cases of new WHO grade 3 or 4 IDH1-mutant, ATRX-lost astrocytoma. The germline CDR1 and CDR2 sequences are SSHAT and FNYEAQ (reference sequence). This CDR3 comprises 13 residues. V shed 5 bases and J shed 4 bases, with 11 bases lying between them. The method was immunoSEQ multiplex PCR; TCRdb's version includes in-frame clones alone and lacks a portion of them. The sample includes about 88,000 clones, around 80% of them seen just once.

The clonotype originates from a man in his forties or fifties with glioma. Some clones in this sample may be carry-over from other donors' samples. Here the sequenced sample was PBMCs, taken from a glioma patient treated with radiotherapy, temozolomide or both. This chain connects TRBV7-7 to TRBJ2-5; possibly TRBD2 for D (7 bases). The CDR3 sequence is CASSQGGGETQYF. DNA of the CDR3: TGTGCCAGCAGCCAAGGGGGGGGAGAGACCCAGTACTTC.